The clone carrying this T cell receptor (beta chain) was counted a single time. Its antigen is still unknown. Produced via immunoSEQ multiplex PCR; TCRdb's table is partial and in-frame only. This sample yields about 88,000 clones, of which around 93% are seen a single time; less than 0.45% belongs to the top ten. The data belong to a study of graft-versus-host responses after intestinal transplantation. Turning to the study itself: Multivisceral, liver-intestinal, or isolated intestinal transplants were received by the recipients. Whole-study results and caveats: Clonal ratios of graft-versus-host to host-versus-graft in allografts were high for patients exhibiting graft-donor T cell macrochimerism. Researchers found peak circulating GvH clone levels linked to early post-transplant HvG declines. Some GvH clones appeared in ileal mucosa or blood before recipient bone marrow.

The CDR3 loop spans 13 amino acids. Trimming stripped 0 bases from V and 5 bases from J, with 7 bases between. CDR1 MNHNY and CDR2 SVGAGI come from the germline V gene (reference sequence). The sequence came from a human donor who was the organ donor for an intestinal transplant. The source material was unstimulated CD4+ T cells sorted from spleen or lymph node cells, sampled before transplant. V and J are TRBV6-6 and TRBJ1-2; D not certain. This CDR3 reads CASSYSWAYGYTF. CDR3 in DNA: TGTGCCAGCAGTTACTCGTGGGCGTATGGCTACACCTTC.